This TCR beta chain was profiled in a study of beta chain features in type 1 diabetes. The sequenced template was cDNA made from the entire isolated RNA. Some clones are missing from TCRdb's copy, which holds only in-frame ones; the method was immunoSEQ multiplex PCR. Altogether over 200,000 clones are present, roughly a tenth being singletons, with the ten largest covering around 0.017%. General study results and limits: Within the patient group, naive, central memory and Treg TCRB repertoires appeared more similar to each other than within healthy donors. Any HLA-type effect on TCRB rearrangement remained unresolved here. When Type 1 diabetes patients were examined, their TCRB CDR3s proved moderately but significantly shorter in all four CD4+ subsets. When VDJ junctions were examined, type 1 diabetes patients showed fewer insertions and more deletions.

The authors obtained over 95% purity in all sorted populations. As regards this clone: Its antigen is currently unknown.

The receptor was isolated from a man younger than 45 with type 1 diabetes. Sequencing input: naive CD4+ T cells from blood.

As DNA, the CDR3 is TGTGCCAGCAGCCAGGGACAGACGGGAGGCTACACCTTC. Translation gives CASSQGQTGGYTF. The chain recombines TRBV6-5 with TRBJ1-2; TRBD1 matches at 7 bases. V lost 6 bases to trimming and J lost 8 bases; unmatched junction nucleotides: 9. The CDR3 has 13 amino acids. CDR1 and CDR2 (germline): MNHEY, SVGAGI.